The entry below gives a single T cell receptor (beta chain) sequence along with its context. This sample was included in a study of patients and donors after allogeneic stem cell transplantation. TCRdb ran MiXCR on the RT-PCR reads and lists one entry per CDR3 protein. This sample has about 400,000 distinct CDR3 sequences, with 16% found just once. This CDR3 is built from 13 residues. Germline V gene lookup returns CDR1 DFQATT and CDR2 SNEGSKA (reference sequence). Unmatched junction bases numbered 3, after V lost 0 bases and J lost 6 bases. The chain has TRBV20-1 and TRBJ2-3, with 7 bases aligning to TRBD1. The clonotype was recovered from a human donor who was either an allogeneic HSCT recipient or a stem cell or donor lymphocyte infusion donor (not recorded which). It is not recorded whose cells these are; they may come from a transplant donor. Sequenced: blood, either unsorted or a sorted T cell fraction (not recorded which). CDR3 loop: CSAREGGEDTQYF. The DNA for the CDR3 is TGCAGTGCTAGAGAAGGGGGCGAGGATACGCAGTATTTT.